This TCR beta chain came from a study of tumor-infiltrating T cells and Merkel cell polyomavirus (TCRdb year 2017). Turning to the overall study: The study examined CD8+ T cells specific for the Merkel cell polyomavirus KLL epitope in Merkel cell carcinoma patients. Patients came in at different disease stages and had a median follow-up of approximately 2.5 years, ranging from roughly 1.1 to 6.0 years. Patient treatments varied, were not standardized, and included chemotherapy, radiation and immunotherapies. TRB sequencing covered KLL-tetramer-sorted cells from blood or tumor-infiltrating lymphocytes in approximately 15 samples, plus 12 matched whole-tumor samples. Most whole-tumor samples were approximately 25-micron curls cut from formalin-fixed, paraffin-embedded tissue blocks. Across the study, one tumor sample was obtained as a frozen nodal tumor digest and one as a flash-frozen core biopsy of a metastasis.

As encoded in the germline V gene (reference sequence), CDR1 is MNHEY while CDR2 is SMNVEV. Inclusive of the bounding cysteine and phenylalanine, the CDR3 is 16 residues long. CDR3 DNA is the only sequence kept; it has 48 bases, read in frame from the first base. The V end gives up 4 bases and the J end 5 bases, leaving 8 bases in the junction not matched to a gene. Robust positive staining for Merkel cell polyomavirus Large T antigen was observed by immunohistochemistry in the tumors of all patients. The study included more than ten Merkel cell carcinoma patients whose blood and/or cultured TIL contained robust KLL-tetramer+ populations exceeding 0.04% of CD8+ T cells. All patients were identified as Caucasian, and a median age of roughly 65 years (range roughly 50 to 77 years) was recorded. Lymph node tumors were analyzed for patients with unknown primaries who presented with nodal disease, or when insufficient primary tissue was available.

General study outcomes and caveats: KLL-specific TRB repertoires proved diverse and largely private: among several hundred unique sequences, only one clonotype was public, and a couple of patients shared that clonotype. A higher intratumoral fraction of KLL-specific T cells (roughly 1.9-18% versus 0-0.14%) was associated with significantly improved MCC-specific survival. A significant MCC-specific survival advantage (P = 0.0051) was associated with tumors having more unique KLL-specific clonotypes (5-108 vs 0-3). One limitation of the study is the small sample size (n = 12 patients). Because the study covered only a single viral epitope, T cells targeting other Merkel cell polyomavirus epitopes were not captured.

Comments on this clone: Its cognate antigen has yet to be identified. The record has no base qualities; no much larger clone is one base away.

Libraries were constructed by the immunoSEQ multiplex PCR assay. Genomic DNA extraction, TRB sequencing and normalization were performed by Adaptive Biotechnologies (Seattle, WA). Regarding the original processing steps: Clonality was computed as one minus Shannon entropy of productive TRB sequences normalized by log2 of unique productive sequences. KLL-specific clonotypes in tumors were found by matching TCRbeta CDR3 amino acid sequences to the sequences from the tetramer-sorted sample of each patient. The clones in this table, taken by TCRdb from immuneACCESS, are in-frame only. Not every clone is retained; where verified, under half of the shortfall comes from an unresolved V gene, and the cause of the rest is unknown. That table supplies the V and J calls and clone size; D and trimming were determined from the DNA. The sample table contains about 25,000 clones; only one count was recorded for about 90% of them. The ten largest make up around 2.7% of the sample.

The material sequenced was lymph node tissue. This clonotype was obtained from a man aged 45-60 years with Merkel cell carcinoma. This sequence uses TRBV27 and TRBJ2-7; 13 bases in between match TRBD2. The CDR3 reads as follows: CASSSLRTSGSNEQYF. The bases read TGTGCCAGCAGTTCACTCCGGACTAGCGGGAGCAACGAGCAGTACTTC.